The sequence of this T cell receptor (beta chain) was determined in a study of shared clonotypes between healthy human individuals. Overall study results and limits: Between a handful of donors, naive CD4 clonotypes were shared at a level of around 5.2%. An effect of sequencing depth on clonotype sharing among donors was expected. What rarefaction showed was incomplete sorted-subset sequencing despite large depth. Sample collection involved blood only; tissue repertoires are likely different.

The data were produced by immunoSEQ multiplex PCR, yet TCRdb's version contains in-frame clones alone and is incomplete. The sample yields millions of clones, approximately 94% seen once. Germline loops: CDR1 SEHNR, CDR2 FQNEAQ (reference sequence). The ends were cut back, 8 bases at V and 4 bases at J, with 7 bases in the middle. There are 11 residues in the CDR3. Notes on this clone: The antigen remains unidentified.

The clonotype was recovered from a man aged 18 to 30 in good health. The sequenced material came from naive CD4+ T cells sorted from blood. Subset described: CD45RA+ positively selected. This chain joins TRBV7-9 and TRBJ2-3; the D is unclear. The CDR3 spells CASRDADTQYF. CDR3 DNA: TGTGCCAGCCGAGATGCAGATACGCAGTATTTT.